This T cell receptor beta chain was identified in a study of regulatory T cells in long-lasting Graves disease. Study-wide findings and caveats: Relative to new patients (966), persistent patients exhibited greater sharing of public clonotypes (around 2,800).

Investigators prepared the TCR beta libraries by applying iRepertoire HTBI primers and Arm-PCR of CDR3 regions. TCRdb independently ran MiXCR on the multiplex PCR reads; one entry per CDR3 protein. The sample consists of roughly 610,000 distinct CDR3 sequences, about 16% of them appearing once. Details on this clonotype: What it recognizes is unknown.

Time point specified: newly diagnosed GD, antithyroid drugs for less than 3 months. RNA isolated from PBMCs was used to make the TCR library. Germline CDR1 and CDR2: SGHAT and FQDESV (reference sequence). CDR3 length: 13 amino acids. This sample also belongs to another study, concerning T cells in Graves' hyperthyroidism and ophthalmopathy. According to that study: Participants, patients aged 18 to 65, had newly diagnosed hyperthyroidism with a duration under 2 months. The study excluded patients with uncontrolled infection, other autoimmune disease, pregnancy or lactation. Before onset, by a median of approximately 5.9 months, the model predicted ophthalmopathy.

The input for sequencing was peripheral blood mononuclear cells (PBMCs), taken at new diagnosis, from a patient treated with antithyroid drugs. This clonotype originated in a man aged 18 to 29 with Graves disease. V and J are TRBV11-1 and TRBJ2-1; D uncertain. The end of the DNA is better explained by TRBJ2-5, so the J call may be wrong. CDR3: CASSLAIRETQYF. The DNA of the CDR3 is TGTGCCAGCAGCTTAGCGATACGGGAGACCCAGTACTTC.